Reported below is one T cell receptor (beta chain). Deletions cut 4 bases from V and 0 bases from J, with 20 bases between. Germline loops: CDR1 SGHRS, CDR2 YFSETQ. This CDR3 spans 19 amino acids. Then a second PCR, running about 6 to 11 cycles, was carried out with a sample-barcoded 5' primer and a J-beta primer mix. Via MiXCR, TCRdb re-called the 5' RACE reads, giving one row per CDR3 protein. Of under 750,000 distinct CDR3 sequences in the sample, roughly 48% were seen once. The entry originates in a study of blood T cells in healthy people across ages. This clonotype was sampled from a man older than 75 in good health. Source material: blood. V usage is TRBV5-1 and J usage is TRBJ2-6; TRBD2 might be the D (5 bases). This CDR3 reads CASSRSVRAASSGANVLTF. The CDR3 region has the DNA TGCGCCAGCAGCCGATCAGTGCGGGCGGCTTCCTCTGGGGCCAACGTCCTGACTTTC.